A single sample is the source of the 21 T cell receptor beta chains below, sequenced in a study of blood T cell repertoires in COVID-19 (dated by TCRdb to about 2020). To prepare the library, the immunoSEQ multiplex PCR assay was applied. This immuneACCESS table, as held by TCRdb, lists in-frame sequences with V and J called but not all clones. Of the missing ones, under half trace to an unresolved V gene in checked studies; the others have no known cause. Here the sample has 150,000 or so clones; roughly 85% occur a single time. Roughly 3% of the sample belongs to the ten largest clones. Sequencing input: peripheral blood. These receptors all come from a human donor with acute or convalescent COVID-19. The donor label of this sample is uncertain.

The V and J genes are TRBV20-1 and TRBJ1-4; D remains ambiguous. Trimming removed 3 bases from V and 7 bases from J, with 12 bases in between. The CDR3 has 13 residues. Germline CDR1 and CDR2: DFQATT and SNEGSKA (reference sequence). The CDR3 DNA reads as TGCAGTGCTAGTAGCCCTACAGTTGAAAAACTGTTTTTT. Protein: CSASSPTVEKLFF.

A single count supports this clone. The rearrangement joins TRBV5-4 to TRBJ1-1; D not certain. Trimming cost V 1 base and J 5 bases, with 6 bases left between them. Germline-derived CDR1 and CDR2 are SGHNT and YYREEE (reference sequence). The CDR3 totals 12 residues. CDR3 sequence: CASSLPGTEAFF. As DNA, the CDR3 is TGTGCCAGCAGCTTGCCCGGGACTGAAGCTTTCTTT.

This clone was observed a single time. The chain uses TRBV24-1 and TRBJ1-5, with D maybe TRBD1 (5 bases). V shed 6 bases and J shed 5 bases, with 7 bases lying between them. Germline assignment: CDR1 KGHDR and CDR2 SFDVKD. The CDR3 contains 12 residues. The CDR3 spells CATSWGDQPQHF. DNA for the CDR3: TGTGCCACCAGTTGGGGGGATCAGCCCCAGCATTTT.

The genes are TRBV5-5 and TRBJ2-1, with 9 bases identical to TRBD2. The CDR3 sequence is 15 residues long. Trimming took 4 bases from V and 7 from J; bases not matched to a gene: 9. Germline V gene lookup returns CDR1 SGHKS and CDR2 YYEKEE (reference sequence). The chain's CDR3 is CASSQVAGERNEQFF. The CDR3 DNA follows: TGTGCCAGCAGCCAAGTAGCGGGGGAAAGGAATGAGCAGTTCTTC.

V is TRBV9 and J is TRBJ2-5; tentatively, D is TRBD1 (6 bases). Trimming stripped 4 bases from V and 0 bases from J, with 19 bases between. This CDR3 is 17 amino acids long. Germline CDR1 reads SGDLS; CDR2 reads YYNGEE. CDR3 bases: TGTGCCAGCAGCAGTACAAGACAGGACGGATACCAAGAGACCCAGTACTTC. It yields the protein CASSSTRQDGYQETQYF.

The chain has TRBV7-3 and TRBJ2-1; weak D call: TRBD1 (6 bases). The CDR3 runs 15 residues. Germline V gene data show CDR1 as SGHTA and CDR2 as FQGTGA. Trimming left V 5 bases short and J 8 bases short, with 19 bases between. For the CDR3, the DNA is TGTGCCAGCAGCCCCTCAGGGGCCCGGAACCATGAGCAGTTCTTC. Protein product: CASSPSGARNHEQFF.

The chain couples TRBV7-7 to TRBJ1-1; D remains ambiguous. CDR1 is SSHAT and CDR2 is FNYEAQ in the germline V gene (reference sequence). V was clipped by 5 bases and J by 0 bases, with 7 bases between them. CDR3 length: 13 residues. CDR3 amino acids: CASSKTLNTEAFF. The CDR3 DNA follows: TGTGCCAGCAGCAAGACACTGAACACTGAAGCTTTCTTT.

The gene calls are TRBV11-2 and TRBJ1-3; D is undetermined. Trimming pared 3 bases from V and 4 bases from J, leaving 13 bases between. CDR3 length: 15 amino acids. Germline V gene lookup returns CDR1 SGHAT and CDR2 FQNNGV. The CDR3 sequence: CASSFEGVEGNTIYF. Here the CDR3 DNA reads TGTGCCAGCAGCTTCGAGGGAGTGGAGGGAAACACCATATATTTT.

This chain connects TRBV30 to TRBJ1-5; D gene uncertain. Germline loops: CDR1 GTSNPN, CDR2 SVGIG (reference sequence). The CDR3 is 11 amino acids. Trimming stripped 0 bases from V and 7 bases from J, with 4 bases between. CDR3 region: CAWSVGQPQHF. The CDR3 DNA reads as TGTGCCTGGAGTGTTGGCCAGCCCCAGCATTTT.

The chain couples TRBV6-5 to TRBJ2-5, with 11 bases matching TRBD2. The CDR3 totals 14 residues. V shed 5 bases and J 9 bases; nucleotides not matched to a gene: 8. The V gene's germline CDR1 is MNHEY and CDR2 SVGAGI. The CDR3 is CASSIRLAGRSQYF. CDR3 DNA sequence: TGTGCCAGCAGTATAAGACTAGCGGGGAGGTCCCAGTACTTC.

The chain couples TRBV9 to TRBJ2-2; D is undetermined. Germline values: CDR1 SGDLS, CDR2 YYNGEE. V dropped 3 bases and J dropped 1 base, with 4 bases sitting between them. This CDR3 has 13 residues. CDR3 DNA sequence: TGTGCCAGCAGCGGACAGAACACCGGGGAGCTGTTTTTT. This codes for CASSGQNTGELFF.

The CDR3 DNA reads TGTGCCAGCAGCCCCGGGGGGGGGATGACGAATCAGCCCCAGCATTTT. It specifies CASSPGGGMTNQPQHF. The rearrangement uses TRBV3-1 (or the pseudogene TRBV3-2) and TRBJ1-5, with TRBD1 as a possible D gene (5 bases). The CDR3 consists of 16 residues. Germline assignment: CDR1 LGHDT and CDR2 YNNKEL (reference sequence). V was clipped by 4 bases and J by 4 bases, with 17 bases between them.

The J gene is TRBJ2-2, the V gene TRBV5-1; a possible D gene is TRBD1 (6 bases). Germline lookup yields CDR1 SGHRS and CDR2 YFSETQ. The ends were cut back, 4 bases at V and 3 bases at J, with 19 bases in the middle. The CDR3 consists of 17 residues. DNA of the CDR3: TGCGCCAGCAGCCCCAGGGGCGGCTGGACGGACACCGGGGAGCTGTTTTTT. It is translated as CASSPRGGWTDTGELFF.

The V and J genes are TRBV11-3 and TRBJ1-1; perhaps TRBD1 as D (5 bases). Germline CDR1 is SGHNT and CDR2 is YENEEA. This CDR3 spans 16 amino acids. V lost 5 bases, J lost 0 bases, and 16 bases lay in between. CDR3 sequence (DNA): TGTGCCAGCAGCACGGGGGGTATCTGGCTGAACACTGAAGCTTTCTTT. Its translation is CASSTGGIWLNTEAFF.

Here the CDR3 reads CASSTTGTGGSGNTIYF. The CDR3 bases are TGTGCCAGCAGCACAACCGGGACAGGGGGATCGGGAAACACCATATATTTT. The genes are TRBV11-3 and TRBJ1-3; the match to TRBD1 covers 11 bases. Germline loops: CDR1 SGHNT, CDR2 YENEEA. The CDR3 contains 17 residues. Trimming at V came to 5 bases and at J to 4 bases, leaving 10 bases not matched to a gene.

The chain couples TRBV5-1 to TRBJ2-2, with D possibly TRBD2 on 5 matching bases. Germline loops: CDR1 SGHRS, CDR2 YFSETQ. Trimming took 0 bases from V and 4 from J, leaving 10 bases between them. The CDR3 is 15 amino acids. CDR3 loop: CASSLGPAGTGELFF. The DNA for the CDR3 is TGCGCCAGCAGCTTGGGGCCGGCGGGCACCGGGGAGCTGTTTTTT.

The J gene is TRBJ1-2, the V gene TRBV6-2 or TRBV6-3; the D gene is possibly TRBD1 (6 bases). Trimming pared 6 bases from V and 8 bases from J, leaving 16 bases between. The CDR3 has 13 residues. Germline values: CDR1 MNHEY, CDR2 SVGEGT. The CDR3, as DNA: TGTGCCAGCAGCTTCGCGGGGGCACGGGGCTACACCTTC. Residues: CASSFAGARGYTF.

The rearrangement links TRBV4-1 to TRBJ2-3; 7 nucleotides line up with TRBD2. Germline values: CDR1 MGHRA, CDR2 YSYEKL. This CDR3 spans 16 amino acids. The J segment lost 5 bases and the V segment lost 0 bases, leaving 8 bases of the junction unmatched. The CDR3 protein is CASSQDPAGFGDTQYF. In DNA, the CDR3 is TGCGCCAGCAGCCAAGATCCAGCGGGGTTTGGAGATACGCAGTATTTT.

This clone showed up just once. V usage is TRBV29-1 and J usage is TRBJ2-1; 7 bases match TRBD1. Germline CDR1 is SQVTM and CDR2 is ANQGSEA. The CDR3 is 15 amino acids. Trimming took 1 base from V and 9 from J; bases not matched to a gene: 12. The CDR3 DNA sequence: TGCAGCGTTGAAGCTGGCAGGGGGTTCACTAGTGAGCAGTTCTTC. Residues: CSVEAGRGFTSEQFF.

The genes are TRBV4-3 and TRBJ1-2; a possible D gene is TRBD1 (6 bases). V gave up 8 bases and J gave up 1 base, with 20 bases separating them. CDR3 length equals 16 residues. Germline V gives CDR1 LGHNA, CDR2 YSLEER. CDR3 sequence reads: CASSFQGSMINYGYTF. In DNA form, the CDR3 reads TGCGCCAGCTCATTTCAGGGGTCGATGATTAACTATGGCTACACCTTC.

V and J are TRBV3-1 (or the pseudogene TRBV3-2) and TRBJ2-2; possible D gene TRBD2, 7 bases. The germline CDR1 and CDR2 sequences are LGHDT and YNNKEL (reference sequence). CDR3 size: 13 residues. With 1 base removed from V and 12 bases from J, the gap between germline ends came to 12 bases. CDR3 residues: CASSQVEGGKLFF. CDR3 bases: TGTGCCAGCAGCCAAGTGGAGGGGGGGAAGCTGTTTTTT.